Given below is one T cell receptor beta chain in context. The antigen is unknown. Method: immunoSEQ multiplex PCR; TCRdb's copy keeps in-frame clones and lacks some. The sample lists approximately 91,000 clones, around 88% seen once, with roughly 0.52% in the top ten. Patients were ineligible given autoimmune disease history or systemic immunosuppression. This sample is part of a study of OX40 agonist ivuxolimab in advanced cancers. Study summary: Of the participants, around 43% had some prior anti-PD-1, anti-PD-L1 or anti-CTLA-4 therapy, which was allowed. Three patients showed partial responses: one hepatocellular carcinoma and two cutaneous melanoma cases.

Whole-study results and caveats: Partly responding patients at 0.1-3.0 mg/kg showed some of the smallest clonal expansion.

The length of the CDR3 is 14 residues. Trimming removed 5 bases from V and 6 bases from J, with 16 bases in between. CDR1 is MGHDK and CDR2 is SYGVNS in the germline V gene. The clonotype originates from an adult with an advanced solid tumor such as melanoma, head and neck, liver or kidney cancer. V and J are TRBV25-1 and TRBJ1-2, with a possible D match to TRBD1 (5 bases). Sequences were derived from CD4+ or CD8+ T cells sorted from blood, sampled in a trial of the OX40 agonist ivuxolimab. CDR3 loop: CASSLPGIVDGYTF. CDR3 coding DNA: TGTGCCAGCAGTTTGCCAGGGATAGTGGATGGCTACACCTTC.